Following are 32 T cell receptor beta chains from one sample sequenced in a study of Ad26.COV2.S vaccination and SARS-CoV-2 variants. Indicated treatment: over 15 received Ad26.COV2.S at low or high dose, single or two shots; about 5 received placebo; per-sample allocation not given. The samples date from day 63 after the first vaccine or placebo injection. Clones were sequenced by immunoSEQ multiplex PCR, and TCRdb holds only the in-frame ones, with some missing. Of roughly 390,000 clones in the sample, about 85% are singletons; the top ten hold approximately 3.7%. This sample comprised peripheral blood, obtained in a trial of Ad26.COV2.S vaccine versus placebo. The receptor source for this set is a person between 18 and 65 years old who received the Ad26.COV2.S COVID-19 vaccine or a placebo.

The rearrangement uses TRBV6-2 or TRBV6-3 and TRBJ1-1; D is unclear. CDR1 is MNHEY, CDR2 SVGEGT, per germline. The length of the CDR3 is 16 residues. Trimming pared 2 bases from V and 3 bases from J, leaving 16 bases between. Here the CDR3 reads CASSYLSTFRYTEAFF. The DNA for the CDR3 is TGTGCCAGCAGTTACCTCAGTACCTTCAGATACACTGAAGCTTTCTTT.

The rearrangement links TRBV5-1 to TRBJ2-3, with D perhaps TRBD2 (6 bases). This CDR3 contains 13 residues. The germline CDR1 and CDR2 sequences are SGHRS and YFSETQ. Trimming pared 9 bases from V and 7 bases from J, leaving 18 bases between. CDR3 in amino acids: CATPRGSGNTQYF. In nucleotides, the CDR3 is TGCGCCACCCCGAGGGGTAGCGGAAATACGCAGTATTTT.

The genes are TRBV7-9 and TRBJ1-1, with a possible D match to TRBD1 (5 bases). V was cut by 5 bases and J by 4 bases, with 14 bases left in between. The CDR3 spans 14 residues. Germline V gene data show CDR1 as SEHNR and CDR2 as FQNEAQ (reference sequence). The CDR3 DNA reads as TGTGCCAGCAGCCCCGTGACAGAGACCACTGAAGCTTTCTTT. Its translation is CASSPVTETTEAFF.

The chain has TRBV27 and TRBJ2-3; perhaps TRBD2 as D (5 bases). V was trimmed by 6 bases and J by 0 bases, leaving 16 bases between them. This CDR3 region has 16 residues. The germline gives CDR1 MNHEY, CDR2 SMNVEV (reference sequence). CDR3 sequence (DNA): TGTGCCAGCAGGAAGGGAGTTCTCACTAGCACAGATACGCAGTATTTT. This sequence encodes CASRKGVLTSTDTQYF.

The chain has TRBV3-1 (or the pseudogene TRBV3-2) and TRBJ2-1; 8 nucleotides match TRBD2. Germline V gene sequence: CDR1 LGHDT, CDR2 YNNKEL (reference sequence). The CDR3 length is 17 residues. Germline trimming cut 4 bases from V and 6 bases from J; bases unmatched to any gene: 14. The CDR3: CASSPEGGLVSLNEQFF. CDR3 coding DNA: TGTGCCAGCAGCCCCGAAGGGGGACTAGTCTCTCTCAATGAGCAGTTCTTC.

The chain couples TRBV2 to TRBJ1-5, with no clear D. The CDR3 is 13 amino acids. Germline V gene sequence: CDR1 SNHLY, CDR2 FYNNEI. The V end lost 5 bases, the J end lost 8 bases, and 13 bases lay between the germline ends. CDR3 sequence (DNA): TGTGCCAGCAGTCCGGGTCCCCGGGAGCCCCAGCATTTT. It yields the protein CASSPGPREPQHF.

The CDR3 DNA reads TGTGCCAGCAGCCTGGGGGCCATGAACACCGGGGAGCTGTTTTTT. Protein product: CASSLGAMNTGELFF. The chain combines TRBV5-8 with TRBJ2-2; D possibly corresponds to TRBD1 (6 bases). Germline V gene lookup returns CDR1 SGHTS and CDR2 YDEGEE. Trimming took off 4 bases at V and 1 base at J, with 11 bases between the two ends. The CDR3 runs to 15 residues.

The rearrangement uses TRBV11-2 and TRBJ1-2; D might be TRBD1 (6 bases). CDR3 length equals 14 residues. Between the trimmed V and J ends, which lost 4 bases and 4 bases, there was a span of 13 bases. Germline V gene lookup returns CDR1 SGHAT and CDR2 FQNNGV. CDR3 loop: CASSSRQAFYGYTF. The DNA of the CDR3 is TGTGCCAGCAGCTCTAGACAGGCCTTCTATGGCTACACCTTC. Variable domain in full (rest from reference TRBV11-2 and TRBJ1-2): EAGVAQSPRYKIIEKRQSVAFWCNPISGHATLYWYQQILGQGPKLLIQFQNNGVVDDSQLPKDRFSAERLKGVDSTLKIQPAKLEDSAVYLCASSSRQAFYGYTFGSGTRLTVV.

This chain uses TRBV3-1 (or the pseudogene TRBV3-2) with TRBJ1-4; a possible D gene is TRBD1 (6 bases). CDR3 length equals 13 residues. In germline, CDR1 is LGHDT, CDR2 YNNKEL (reference sequence). Trimming left V 6 bases short and J 7 bases short, with 12 bases between. The CDR3 coding sequence is TGTGCCAGCAGACCAACCAGGGGTGAAAAACTGTTTTTT. This sequence encodes CASRPTRGEKLFF.

This clone was counted only a few times. The chain has TRBV19 and TRBJ1-2; TRBD1 matches at 9 bases. The junction had 6 bases not matched to a gene; V was cut back by 6 bases and J by 7 bases. Germline CDR1 and CDR2: LNHDA and SQIVND (reference sequence). The length of the CDR3 is 13 residues. Written as DNA, the CDR3 is TGTGCCAGTAGCCAGGGACAGGGTTTTGGCTACACCTTC. The encoded protein is CASSQGQGFGYTF.

This chain joins TRBV5-4 and TRBJ1-1; D unclear. Deletions cut 2 bases from V and 5 bases from J, with 13 bases between. Germline V gene data show CDR1 as SGHNT and CDR2 as YYREEE (reference sequence). This CDR3 is built from 14 residues. CDR3 DNA: TGTGCCAGCAGCTTAGACATTAGTGATACTGAAGCTTTCTTT. Its protein is CASSLDISDTEAFF.

The V call is TRBV5-4, the J call TRBJ2-4; TRBD2 matches 9 bases. The V gene end was trimmed by 1 base and the J gene end by 0 bases; junction bases not matched to a gene: 8. Germline assignment: CDR1 SGHNT and CDR2 YYREEE (reference sequence). This CDR3 contains 18 residues. In DNA, the CDR3 is TGTGCCAGCAGCTTGTCCCAGCGGGGGGTCATAGCCAAAAACATTCAGTACTTC. It codes for CASSLSQRGVIAKNIQYF.

The rearrangement uses TRBV5-1 and TRBJ1-4; D perhaps matches TRBD1 (6 bases). V was clipped by 0 bases and J by 7 bases, with 19 bases between them. The CDR3 runs 17 residues. Per the germline V gene, CDR1 is SGHRS and CDR2 is YFSETQ. Here the CDR3 DNA reads TGCGCCAGCAGCTTGGTGGCAGGGGTGCAATCGAGTGAAAAACTGTTTTTT. Its protein is CASSLVAGVQSSEKLFF. The whole variable domain, filled in from reference TRBV5-1 and TRBJ1-4, reads KAGVTQTPRYLIKTRGQQVTLSCSPISGHRSVSWYQQTPGQGLQFLFEYFSETQRNKGNFPGRFSGRQFSNSRSEMNVSTLELGDSALYLCASSLVAGVQSSEKLFFGSGTQLSVL.

The chain joins TRBV7-8 to TRBJ1-5; D is unresolved. V lost 1 base to trimming and J lost 1 base, with 5 bases between them. The germline V gene encodes CDR1 SGHVS and CDR2 FQNEAQ. The CDR3 extends over 14 amino acids. CDR3 residues: CASSLGLSNQPQHF. CDR3 in DNA: TGTGCCAGCAGCTTAGGGCTCAGCAATCAGCCCCAGCATTTT.

The chain carries TRBV11-2 and TRBJ1-1; a weak D match, TRBD1 (6 bases). The germline gives CDR1 SGHAT, CDR2 FQNNGV. The CDR3 is made up of 16 amino acids. The V end was cut by 4 bases, the J end by 10 bases, with 25 bases between. Here the CDR3 reads CASSSPTGLAQIGAFF. Written as DNA, the CDR3 is TGTGCCAGCAGCTCACCAACAGGGTTGGCCCAGATAGGAGCTTTCTTT.

This clone was seen once. The CDR3 is CASSGLAWGINEKLFF. The CDR3 DNA reads TGTGCCAGCAGTGGCCTGGCCTGGGGGATCAATGAAAAACTGTTTTTT. The rearrangement links TRBV2 to TRBJ1-4, with D tentatively TRBD1 (5 bases). The CDR3 sequence is 16 residues long. With 4 bases removed from V and 5 bases from J, the gap between germline ends came to 17 bases. CDR1 is SNHLY and CDR2 is FYNNEI in the germline V gene.

The gene calls are TRBV5-4 and TRBJ2-1, with D perhaps being TRBD1 or TRBD2 (5 bases each). The ends were cut back, 0 bases at V and 14 bases at J, with 15 bases in the middle. The V gene's germline CDR1 is SGHNT and CDR2 YYREEE (reference sequence). The CDR3 extends over 13 amino acids. The CDR3 loop reads CASSLVVGREKFF. The CDR3 nucleotides are TGTGCCAGCAGCTTGGTCGTGGGACGCGAGAAGTTCTTC.

The V call is TRBV2, the J call TRBJ1-1; 7 nucleotides match TRBD1. V gave up 7 bases and J gave up 1 base; unmatched junction bases: 3. The CDR3 is 13 amino acids. In germline, CDR1 is SNHLY, CDR2 FYNNEI. For the CDR3, the DNA is TGTGCCAGCACCGACAGGGAGAACACTGAAGCTTTCTTT. Translating gives CASTDRENTEAFF. The full variable domain, rest sourced from reference TRBV2 and TRBJ1-1, is EPEVTQTPSHQVTQMGQEVILRCVPISNHLYFYWYRQILGQKVEFLVSFYNNEISEKSEIFDDQFSVERPDGSNFTLKIRSTKLEDSAMYFCASTDRENTEAFFGQGTRLTVV.

The chain has TRBV2 and TRBJ1-1; TRBD1 aligns across 8 bases. The CDR3 has 13 residues. Losses at the gene ends were 6 bases for V and 7 bases for J; bases not matched to a gene: 7. CDR1 and CDR2 (germline): SNHLY, FYNNEI. This CDR3 reads CASRNGQGSEAFF. CDR3 sequence (DNA): TGTGCCAGCAGGAATGGACAGGGTAGTGAAGCTTTCTTT.

The chain has TRBV6-2 or TRBV6-3 and TRBJ2-5; 12 bases are a match to TRBD1. The CDR3 has 17 residues. Per germline, CDR1 MNHEY and CDR2 SVGEGT. Germline trimming cut 0 bases from V and 3 bases from J; bases unmatched to any gene: 5. CDR3 residues: CASSYSKGQGAKETQYF. The DNA for the CDR3 is TGTGCCAGCAGTTACTCGAAGGGACAGGGGGCAAAAGAGACCCAGTACTTC.

This rearrangement joins TRBV7-9 to TRBJ2-2; D is unclear. This CDR3 region has 13 residues. Germline lookup yields CDR1 SEHNR and CDR2 FQNEAQ (reference sequence). V lost 1 base and J 8 bases, leaving 8 bases between the germline ends. CDR3 region: CASSLGSKGELFF. For the CDR3, the DNA is TGTGCCAGCAGCTTAGGTTCCAAGGGGGAGCTGTTTTTT.

The J gene is TRBJ1-2, the V gene TRBV19, with TRBD1 as a possible D gene (6 bases). Trimming stripped 4 bases from V and 4 bases from J, with 13 bases between. Looked up from germline, CDR1 is LNHDA and CDR2 is SQIVND (reference sequence). The CDR3 contains 14 residues. This chain's CDR3 is CASSSPTGIYGYTF. CDR3 coding DNA: TGTGCCAGTAGTAGCCCAACAGGGATCTATGGCTACACCTTC.

The chain links TRBV7-2 to TRBJ2-3; 7 nucleotides align to TRBD1. V was clipped by 0 bases and J by 3 bases; unmatched bases: 9. The CDR3 has 17 amino acids. CDR1 and CDR2 from the germline V gene are SGHTA and FQGNSA. The CDR3 loop is CASSLAPWTGDTDTQYF. Written as DNA, the CDR3 is TGTGCCAGCAGCTTAGCGCCATGGACAGGTGATACAGATACGCAGTATTTT. Full variable domain (rest looked up from reference TRBV7-2 and TRBJ2-3): GAGVSQSPSNKVTEKGKDVELRCDPISGHTALYWYRQSLGQGLEFLIYFQGNSAPDKSGLPSDRFSAERTGGSVSTLTIQRTQQEDSAVYLCASSLAPWTGDTDTQYFGPGTRLTVL.

V and J are TRBV10-2 and TRBJ1-3; no reliable D call. The length of the CDR3 is 14 residues. The V end was cut by 0 bases, the J end by 1 base, with 4 bases between. Germline V gene data show CDR1 as WSHSY and CDR2 as SAAADI. The CDR3 reads CASSESRSGNTIYF. DNA for the CDR3: TGCGCCAGCAGTGAGTCAAGGTCTGGAAACACCATATATTTT.

The chain couples TRBV25-1 to TRBJ2-3; D unresolved. The CDR3 spans 12 residues. In germline, CDR1 is MGHDK, CDR2 SYGVNS. V gave up 5 bases and J gave up 0 bases, with 3 bases separating them. CDR3 sequence reads: CASSNSTDTQYF. In nucleotides, the CDR3 is TGTGCCAGCAGTAATAGCACAGATACGCAGTATTTT.

The V and J genes are TRBV5-8 and TRBJ1-6; D not certain. Per germline, CDR1 SGHTS and CDR2 YDEGEE. This CDR3 comprises 13 residues. The V end lost 8 bases, the J end lost 6 bases, and 12 bases lay between the germline ends. For the CDR3, the DNA is TGTGCCAGTAAACAGAGATTTAATTCACCCCTCCACTTT. Protein product: CASKQRFNSPLHF. Using reference TRBV5-8 and TRBJ1-6 for the parts outside the CDR3, the full variable domain is EAGVTQSPTHLIKTRGQQATLRCSPISGHTSVYWYQQALGLGLQFLLWYDEGEERNRGNFPPRFSGRQFPNYSSELNVNALELEDSALYLCASKQRFNSPLHFGNGTRLTVT.

The V and J genes are TRBV6-4 and TRBJ1-2; tentatively, D is TRBD1 (6 bases). V was shortened by 3 bases and J by 7 bases, with 9 bases between the two germline ends. The germline V gene encodes CDR1 MRHNA and CDR2 SNTAGT. This CDR3 has 12 amino acids. CDR3 sequence reads: CASSEGASGYTF. The CDR3 DNA reads as TGTGCCAGCAGTGAGGGGGCGAGTGGCTACACCTTC.

The V call is TRBV18, the J call TRBJ2-3; D remains ambiguous. V was shortened by 0 bases and J by 6 bases, with 13 bases between the two germline ends. Germline-derived CDR1 and CDR2 are KGHSH and LQKENI. This CDR3 is 15 amino acids long. The chain's CDR3 is CASSPPSAPRDTQYF. The CDR3 nucleotides read TGTGCCAGCTCACCACCGTCGGCTCCTCGGGATACGCAGTATTTT. Full variable domain (outside the CDR3, taken from reference TRBV18 and TRBJ2-3): NAGVMQNPRHLVRRRGQEARLRCSPMKGHSHVYWYRQLPEEGLKFMVYLQKENIIDESGMPKERFSAEFPKEGPSILRIQQVVRGDSAAYFCASSPPSAPRDTQYFGPGTRLTVL.

The chain links TRBV15 to TRBJ2-2; either TRBD1 or TRBD2 may supply D (5 bases each). The CDR3 is made up of 13 amino acids. The germline V gene encodes CDR1 LNHNV and CDR2 YYDKDF (reference sequence). Deletions cut 4 bases from V and 5 bases from J, with 8 bases between. This CDR3 reads CATSKGTTGELFF. CDR3 sequence (DNA): TGTGCCACCAGCAAAGGGACGACCGGGGAGCTGTTTTTT.

The CDR3 spells CASTQGGGLYEQFF. As DNA, the CDR3 is TGTGCCAGTACTCAGGGGGGGGGCCTGTATGAGCAGTTCTTC. The rearrangement joins TRBV19 to TRBJ2-1; D tentatively reads TRBD1 or TRBD2 (7 bases each). Looked up from germline, CDR1 is LNHDA and CDR2 is SQIVND (reference sequence). V was pared by 7 bases and J by 8 bases, with 18 bases between. This CDR3 region has 14 residues.

V usage is TRBV5-5 and J usage is TRBJ1-3; D is uncertain. The CDR3 runs to 16 residues. Between the trimmed V and J ends, which lost 6 bases and 4 bases, there was a span of 20 bases. CDR1 SGHKS and CDR2 YYEKEE come from the germline V gene (reference sequence). Written as DNA, the CDR3 is TGTGCCAGCAACAAATACCAAACTACTGGGGGAAACACCATATATTTT. Encoded protein: CASNKYQTTGGNTIYF.

This chain uses TRBV30 with TRBJ1-2; 7 nucleotides align to TRBD1. CDR3 length: 15 residues. Germline CDR1 and CDR2: GTSNPN and SVGIG (reference sequence). J was trimmed by 4 bases and V by 5 bases; bases with no gene match: 13. CDR3 in DNA: TGTGCCTGGGGTCCGGGACAGATGCTTTTCTATGGCTACACCTTC. Protein product: CAWGPGQMLFYGYTF.